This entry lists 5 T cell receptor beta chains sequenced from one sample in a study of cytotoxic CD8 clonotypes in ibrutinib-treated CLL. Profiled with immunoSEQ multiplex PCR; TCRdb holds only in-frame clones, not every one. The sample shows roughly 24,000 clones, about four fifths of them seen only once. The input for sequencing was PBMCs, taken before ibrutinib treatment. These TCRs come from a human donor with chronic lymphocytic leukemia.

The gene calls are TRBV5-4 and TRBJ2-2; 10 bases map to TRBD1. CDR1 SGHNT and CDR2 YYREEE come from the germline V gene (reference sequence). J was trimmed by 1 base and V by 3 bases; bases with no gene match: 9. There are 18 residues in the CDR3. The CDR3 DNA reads TGTGCCAGCAGCTCCCCCACCGGGACAGGGGAGAACACCGGGGAGCTGTTTTTT. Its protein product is CASSSPTGTGENTGELFF.

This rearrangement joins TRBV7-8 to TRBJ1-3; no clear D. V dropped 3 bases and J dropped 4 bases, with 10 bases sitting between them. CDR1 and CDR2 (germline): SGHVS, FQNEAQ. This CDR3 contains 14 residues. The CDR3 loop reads CASSFKPAGNTIYF. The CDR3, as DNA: TGTGCCAGCAGCTTTAAACCCGCGGGAAACACCATATATTTT.

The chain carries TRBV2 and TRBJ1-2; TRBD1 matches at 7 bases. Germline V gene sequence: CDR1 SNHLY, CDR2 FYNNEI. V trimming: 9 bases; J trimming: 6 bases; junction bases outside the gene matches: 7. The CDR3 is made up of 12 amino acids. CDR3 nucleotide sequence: TGTGCCAGTAGACAGGGTTTAGATGGCTACACCTTC. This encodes CASRQGLDGYTF. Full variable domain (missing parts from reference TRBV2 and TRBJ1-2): EPEVTQTPSHQVTQMGQEVILRCVPISNHLYFYWYRQILGQKVEFLVSFYNNEISEKSEIFDDQFSVERPDGSNFTLKIRSTKLEDSAMYFCASRQGLDGYTFGSGTRLTVV.

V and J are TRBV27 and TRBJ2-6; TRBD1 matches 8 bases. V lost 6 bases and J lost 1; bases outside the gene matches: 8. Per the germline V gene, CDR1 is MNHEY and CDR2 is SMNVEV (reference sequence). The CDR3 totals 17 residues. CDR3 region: CASRRDRPYSGANVLTF. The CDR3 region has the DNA TGTGCCAGCAGACGGGACAGGCCCTATTCTGGGGCCAACGTCCTGACTTTC.

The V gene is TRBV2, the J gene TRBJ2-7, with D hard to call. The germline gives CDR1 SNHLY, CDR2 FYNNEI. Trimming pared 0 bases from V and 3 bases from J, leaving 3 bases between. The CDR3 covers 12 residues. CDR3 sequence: CASSEAGYEQYF. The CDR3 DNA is TGTGCCAGCAGTGAAGCGGGCTACGAGCAGTACTTC.